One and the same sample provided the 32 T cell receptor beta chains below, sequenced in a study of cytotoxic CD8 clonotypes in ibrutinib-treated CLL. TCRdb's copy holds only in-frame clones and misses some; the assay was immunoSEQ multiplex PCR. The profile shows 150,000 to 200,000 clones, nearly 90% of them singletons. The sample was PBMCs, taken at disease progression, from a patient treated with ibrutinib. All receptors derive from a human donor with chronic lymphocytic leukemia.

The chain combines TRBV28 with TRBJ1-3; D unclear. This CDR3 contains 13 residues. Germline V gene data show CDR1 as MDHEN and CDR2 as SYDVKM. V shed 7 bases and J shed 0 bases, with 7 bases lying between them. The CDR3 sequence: CASMLLSGNTIYF. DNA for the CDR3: TGTGCCAGCATGTTACTCTCTGGAAACACCATATATTTT.

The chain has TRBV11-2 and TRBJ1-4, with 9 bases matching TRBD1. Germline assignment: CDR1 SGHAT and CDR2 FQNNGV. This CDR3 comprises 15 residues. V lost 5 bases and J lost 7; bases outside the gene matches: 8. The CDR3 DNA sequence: TGTGCCAGCAGCATAGGGGGACAGGGTGGTGAAAAACTGTTTTTT. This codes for CASSIGGQGGEKLFF.

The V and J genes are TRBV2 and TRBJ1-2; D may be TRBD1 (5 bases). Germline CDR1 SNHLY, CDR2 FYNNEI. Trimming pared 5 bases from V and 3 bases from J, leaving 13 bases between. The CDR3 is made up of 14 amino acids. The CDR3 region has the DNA TGTGCCAGCAGTAAGAGGACACCACACTATGGCTACACCTTC. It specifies CASSKRTPHYGYTF.

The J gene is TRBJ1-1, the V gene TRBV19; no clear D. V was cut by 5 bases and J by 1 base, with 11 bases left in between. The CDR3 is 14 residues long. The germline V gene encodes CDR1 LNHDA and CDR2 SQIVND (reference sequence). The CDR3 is CASSWSRRNTEAFF. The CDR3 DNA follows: TGTGCCAGTAGTTGGTCCAGGCGGAACACTGAAGCTTTCTTT.

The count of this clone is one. CDR3 amino acids: CASSLWRDVGYEQYF. The CDR3, as DNA: TGTGCCAGCAGCTTGTGGCGGGACGTGGGATACGAGCAGTACTTC. The chain carries TRBV5-8 and TRBJ2-7; D is possibly TRBD2 (6 bases). Trimming took off 1 base at V and 4 bases at J, with 15 bases between the two ends. The germline gives CDR1 SGHTS, CDR2 YDEGEE. The CDR3 is made up of 15 amino acids.

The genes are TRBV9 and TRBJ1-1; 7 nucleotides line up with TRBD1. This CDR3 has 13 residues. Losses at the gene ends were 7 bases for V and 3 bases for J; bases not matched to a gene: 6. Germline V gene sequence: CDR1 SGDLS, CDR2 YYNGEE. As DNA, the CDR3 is TGTGCCAGCGCATCGACAGGGCACACTGAAGCTTTCTTT. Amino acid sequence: CASASTGHTEAFF.

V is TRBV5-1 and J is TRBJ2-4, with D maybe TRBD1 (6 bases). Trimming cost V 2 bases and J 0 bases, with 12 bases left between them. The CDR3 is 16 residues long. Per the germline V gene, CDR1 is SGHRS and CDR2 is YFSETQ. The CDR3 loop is CASSFPGAIAKNIQYF. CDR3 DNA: TGCGCCAGCAGCTTTCCAGGGGCAATAGCCAAAAACATTCAGTACTTC.

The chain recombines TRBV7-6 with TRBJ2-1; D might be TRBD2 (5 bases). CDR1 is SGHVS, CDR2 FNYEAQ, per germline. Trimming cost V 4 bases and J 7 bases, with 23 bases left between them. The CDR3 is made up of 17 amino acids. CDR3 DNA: TGTGCCAGCAGCTCGAGAAGTCTATTAGCGCTGGGGAATGAGCAGTTCTTC. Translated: CASSSRSLLALGNEQFF.

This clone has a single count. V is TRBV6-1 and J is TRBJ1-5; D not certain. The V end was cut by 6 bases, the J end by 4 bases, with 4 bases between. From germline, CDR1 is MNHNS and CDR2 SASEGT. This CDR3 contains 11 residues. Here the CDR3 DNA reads TGTGCCAGCAGCCGTAATCAGCCCCAGCATTTT. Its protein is CASSRNQPQHF.

DNA for the CDR3: TGTGCCAGCAGTTACTCCCAGGGTAGTAATGAAAAACTGTTTTTT. Its translation: CASSYSQGSNEKLFF. The chain links TRBV6-5 to TRBJ1-4; tentatively, D is TRBD1 (5 bases). Germline V gene sequence: CDR1 MNHEY, CDR2 SVGAGI. V gave up 0 bases and J gave up 4 bases, with 9 bases separating them. The CDR3 spans 15 residues.

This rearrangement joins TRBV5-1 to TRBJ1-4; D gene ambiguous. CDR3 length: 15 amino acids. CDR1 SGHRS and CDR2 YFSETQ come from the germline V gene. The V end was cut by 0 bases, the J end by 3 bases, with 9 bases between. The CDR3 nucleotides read TGCGCCAGCAGCTTGGTCCCGGGAGCTAATGAAAAACTGTTTTTT. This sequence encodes CASSLVPGANEKLFF.

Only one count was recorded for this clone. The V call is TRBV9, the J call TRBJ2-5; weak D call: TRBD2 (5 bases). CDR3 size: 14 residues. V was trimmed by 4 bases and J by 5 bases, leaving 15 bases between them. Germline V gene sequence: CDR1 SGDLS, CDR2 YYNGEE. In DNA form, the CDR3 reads TGTGCCAGCAGCCATGAAGGTTGGGAGGAGACCCAGTACTTC. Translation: CASSHEGWEETQYF. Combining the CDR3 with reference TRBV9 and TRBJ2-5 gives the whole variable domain DSGVTQTPKHLITATGQRVTLRCSPRSGDLSVYWYQQSLDQGLQFLIQYYNGEERAKGNILERFSAQQFPDLHSELNLSSLELGDSALYFCASSHEGWEETQYFGPGTRLLVL.

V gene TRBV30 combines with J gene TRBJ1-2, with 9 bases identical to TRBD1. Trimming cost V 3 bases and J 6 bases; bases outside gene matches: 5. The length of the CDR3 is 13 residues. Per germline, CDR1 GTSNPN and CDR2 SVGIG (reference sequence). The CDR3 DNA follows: TGTGCCTGGAGCGAGGGGACAGGGCATGGCTACACCTTC. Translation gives CAWSEGTGHGYTF.

DNA of the CDR3: TGTGCCAGTAGTATATTTCCCTTAGCGGGACGGGTACTATCAGGGAATGAGCAGTTCTTC. Its translation is CASSIFPLAGRVLSGNEQFF. V and J are TRBV19 and TRBJ2-1, with 8 bases matching TRBD2. Per the germline V gene, CDR1 is LNHDA and CDR2 is SQIVND (reference sequence). The CDR3 spans 20 residues. The ends lost 2 bases at V and 7 bases at J; junction bases unmatched: 22.

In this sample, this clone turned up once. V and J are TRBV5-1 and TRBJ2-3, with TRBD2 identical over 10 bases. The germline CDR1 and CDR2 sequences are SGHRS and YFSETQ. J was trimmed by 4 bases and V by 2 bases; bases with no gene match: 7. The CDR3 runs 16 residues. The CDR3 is CASSFASGSWSDTQYF. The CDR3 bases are TGCGCCAGCAGCTTCGCTAGCGGGAGCTGGTCAGATACGCAGTATTTT.

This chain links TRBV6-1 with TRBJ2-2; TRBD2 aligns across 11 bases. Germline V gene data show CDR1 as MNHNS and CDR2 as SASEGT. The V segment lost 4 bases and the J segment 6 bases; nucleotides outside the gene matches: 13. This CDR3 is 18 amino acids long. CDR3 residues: CASSGLAGGPGWAGELFF. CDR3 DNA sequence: TGTGCCAGCAGTGGTTTAGCGGGAGGGCCGGGTTGGGCCGGGGAGCTGTTTTTT.

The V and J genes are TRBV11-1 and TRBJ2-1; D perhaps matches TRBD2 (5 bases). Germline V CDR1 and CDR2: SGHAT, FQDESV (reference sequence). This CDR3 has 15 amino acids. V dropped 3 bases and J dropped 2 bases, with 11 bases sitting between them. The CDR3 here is CASSLSAEPYNEQFF. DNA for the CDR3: TGTGCCAGCAGCTTGTCAGCGGAGCCCTACAATGAGCAGTTCTTC.

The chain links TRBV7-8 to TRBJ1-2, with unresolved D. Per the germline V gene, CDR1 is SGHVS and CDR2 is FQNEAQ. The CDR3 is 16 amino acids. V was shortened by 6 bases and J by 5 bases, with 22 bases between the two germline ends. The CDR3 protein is CASSLSIVGFEYGYTF. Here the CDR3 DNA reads TGTGCCAGCAGTCTTAGTATTGTGGGTTTTGAATATGGCTACACCTTC. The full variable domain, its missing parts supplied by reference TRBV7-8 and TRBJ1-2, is GAGVSQSPRYKVAKRGQDVALRCDPISGHVSLFWYQQALGQGPEFLTYFQNEAQLDKSGLPSDRFFAERPEGSVSTLKIQRTQQEDSAVYLCASSLSIVGFEYGYTFGSGTRLTVV.

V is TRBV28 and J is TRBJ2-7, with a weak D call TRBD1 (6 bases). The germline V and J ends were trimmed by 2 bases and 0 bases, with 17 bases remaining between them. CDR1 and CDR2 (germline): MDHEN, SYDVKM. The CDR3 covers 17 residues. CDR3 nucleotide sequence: TGTGCCAGCAGTTTAAGGGGGTGGGCAGGGAACTCCTACGAGCAGTACTTC. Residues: CASSLRGWAGNSYEQYF.

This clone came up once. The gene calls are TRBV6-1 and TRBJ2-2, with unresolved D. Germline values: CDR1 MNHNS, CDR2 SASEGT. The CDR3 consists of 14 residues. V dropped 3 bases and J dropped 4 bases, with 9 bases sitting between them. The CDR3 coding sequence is TGTGCCAGCAGTGAGCCAGACTTCACCGGGGAGCTGTTTTTT. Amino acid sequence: CASSEPDFTGELFF.

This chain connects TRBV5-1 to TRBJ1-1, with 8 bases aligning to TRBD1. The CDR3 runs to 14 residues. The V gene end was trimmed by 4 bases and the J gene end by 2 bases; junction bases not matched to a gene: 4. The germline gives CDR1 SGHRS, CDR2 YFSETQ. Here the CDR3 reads CASSGTGGNTEAFF. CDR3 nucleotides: TGCGCCAGCAGCGGCACAGGGGGTAACACTGAAGCTTTCTTT.

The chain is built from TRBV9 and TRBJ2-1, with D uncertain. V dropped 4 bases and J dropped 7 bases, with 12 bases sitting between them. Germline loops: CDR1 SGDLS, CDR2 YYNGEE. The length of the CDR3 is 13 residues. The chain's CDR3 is CASSIKGTNEQFF. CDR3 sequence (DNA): TGTGCCAGCAGCATTAAGGGTACGAATGAGCAGTTCTTC.

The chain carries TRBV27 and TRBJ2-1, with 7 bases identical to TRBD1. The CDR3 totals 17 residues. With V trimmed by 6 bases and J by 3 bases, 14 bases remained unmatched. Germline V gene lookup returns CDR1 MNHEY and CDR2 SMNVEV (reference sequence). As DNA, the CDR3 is TGTGCCAGCAGCCAACAATCCCGGGACAGAGTCTACAATGAGCAGTTCTTC. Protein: CASSQQSRDRVYNEQFF.

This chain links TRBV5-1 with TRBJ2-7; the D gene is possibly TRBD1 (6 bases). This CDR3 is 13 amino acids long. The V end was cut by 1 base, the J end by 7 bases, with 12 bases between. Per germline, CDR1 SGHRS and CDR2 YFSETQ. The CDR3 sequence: CASSLTGLGEQYF. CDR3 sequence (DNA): TGCGCCAGCAGCTTGACAGGGTTGGGGGAGCAGTACTTC.

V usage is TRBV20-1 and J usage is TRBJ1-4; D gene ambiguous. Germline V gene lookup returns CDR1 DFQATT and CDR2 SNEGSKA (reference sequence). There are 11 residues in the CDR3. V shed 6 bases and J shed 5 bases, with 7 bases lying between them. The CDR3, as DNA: TGCAGTGCCCGAAGGAATGAAAAACTGTTTTTT. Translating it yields CSARRNEKLFF.

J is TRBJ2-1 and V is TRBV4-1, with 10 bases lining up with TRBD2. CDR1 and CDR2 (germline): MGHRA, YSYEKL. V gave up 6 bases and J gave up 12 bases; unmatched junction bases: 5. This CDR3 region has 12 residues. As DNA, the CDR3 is TGCGCCAGCAGGGCAGCGGGAGGGGTGCAGTTCTTC. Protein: CASRAAGGVQFF.

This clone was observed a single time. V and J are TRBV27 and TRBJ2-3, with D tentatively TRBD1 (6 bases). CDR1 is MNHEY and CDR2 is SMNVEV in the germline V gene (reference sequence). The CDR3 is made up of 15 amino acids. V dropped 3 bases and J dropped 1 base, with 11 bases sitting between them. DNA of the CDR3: TGTGCCAGCAGTTTCGGAGCAGGGGGCACAGATACGCAGTATTTT. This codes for CASSFGAGGTDTQYF.

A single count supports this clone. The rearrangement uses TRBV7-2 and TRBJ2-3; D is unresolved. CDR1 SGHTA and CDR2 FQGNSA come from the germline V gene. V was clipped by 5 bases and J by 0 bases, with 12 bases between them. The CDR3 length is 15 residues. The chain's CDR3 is CASSPLPSSTDTQYF. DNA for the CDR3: TGTGCCAGCAGCCCCTTGCCGTCGAGCACAGATACGCAGTATTTT. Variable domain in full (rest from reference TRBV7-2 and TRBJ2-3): GAGVSQSPSNKVTEKGKDVELRCDPISGHTALYWYRQSLGQGLEFLIYFQGNSAPDKSGLPSDRFSAERTGGSVSTLTIQRTQQEDSAVYLCASSPLPSSTDTQYFGPGTRLTVL.

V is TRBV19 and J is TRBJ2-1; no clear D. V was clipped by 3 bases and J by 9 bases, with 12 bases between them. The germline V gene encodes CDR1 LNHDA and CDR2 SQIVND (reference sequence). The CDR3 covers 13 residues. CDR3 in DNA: TGTGCCAGTAGTATGATCCCTCGGCCTGAGCAGTTCTTC. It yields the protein CASSMIPRPEQFF.

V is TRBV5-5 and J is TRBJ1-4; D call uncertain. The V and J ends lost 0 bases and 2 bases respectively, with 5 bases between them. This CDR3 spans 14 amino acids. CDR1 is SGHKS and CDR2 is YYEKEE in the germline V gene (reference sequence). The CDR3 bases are TGTGCCAGCAGCTTGGGGGTGACTAATGAAAAACTGTTTTTT. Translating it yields CASSLGVTNEKLFF.

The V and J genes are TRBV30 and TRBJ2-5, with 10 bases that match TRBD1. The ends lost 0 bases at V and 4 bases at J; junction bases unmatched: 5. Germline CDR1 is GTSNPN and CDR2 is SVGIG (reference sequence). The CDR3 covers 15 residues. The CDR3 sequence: CAWSVGTGAPETQYF. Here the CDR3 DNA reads TGTGCCTGGAGTGTAGGGACAGGGGCCCCAGAGACCCAGTACTTC.

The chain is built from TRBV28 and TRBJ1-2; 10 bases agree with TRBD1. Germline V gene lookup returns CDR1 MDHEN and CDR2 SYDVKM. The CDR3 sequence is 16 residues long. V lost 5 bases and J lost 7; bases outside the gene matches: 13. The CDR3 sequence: CASSPPLGQGNLGYTF. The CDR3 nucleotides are TGTGCCAGCAGTCCCCCCCTGGGACAGGGGAATCTTGGCTACACCTTC.